A single sample gave rise to the 30 T cell receptor beta chains below, sequenced in a study of blood T cell repertoires in COVID-19. The table came from immunoSEQ multiplex PCR; TCRdb's copy has only in-frame clones and leaves some out. The sample has 100,000 to 130,000 clones, approximately 88% seen once. What was sequenced was peripheral blood. These receptors were collected from a human donor in a cohort sampled during active COVID-19.

The chain recombines TRBV5-8 with TRBJ2-3; D call uncertain. This CDR3 is built from 15 residues. Germline-derived CDR1 and CDR2 are SGHTS and YDEGEE. V was pared by 0 bases and J by 2 bases, with 10 bases between. The chain's CDR3 is CASSLVGILTDTQYF. The CDR3 DNA reads TGTGCCAGCAGCTTGGTGGGCATTCTCACAGATACGCAGTATTTT.

In this sample, this clone turned up once. The rearrangement joins TRBV11-2 to TRBJ2-7; 9 nucleotides agree with TRBD1. CDR3 size: 14 residues. V lost 1 base and J lost 5; bases outside the gene matches: 3. Germline V gene data show CDR1 as SGHAT and CDR2 as FQNNGV. CDR3 nucleotide sequence: TGTGCCAGCAGCTTAGTCGACAGGGGGAACGAGCAGTACTTC. Translation gives CASSLVDRGNEQYF.

This rearrangement joins TRBV11-2 to TRBJ1-2, with D possibly TRBD1 on 5 matching bases. The CDR3 extends over 16 amino acids. Germline values: CDR1 SGHAT, CDR2 FQNNGV. V lost 5 bases to trimming and J lost 0 bases, with 16 bases between them. The CDR3 is CASSPQGLGANYGYTF. For the CDR3, the DNA is TGTGCCAGCAGCCCTCAGGGACTGGGAGCTAACTATGGCTACACCTTC.

The CDR3 region is CASSPRESRGGSYEQYF. The CDR3 region has the DNA TGTGCCAGCAGCCCCCGGGAGTCGCGCGGGGGGTCCTACGAGCAGTACTTC. The rearrangement links TRBV7-2 to TRBJ2-7; 8 bases fit TRBD2. The CDR3 has 17 amino acids. With 5 bases clipped from V and 1 base from J, the junction kept 13 bases outside the gene matches. Germline V gene lookup returns CDR1 SGHTA and CDR2 FQGNSA.

This chain links TRBV19 with TRBJ2-2; TRBD1 agrees at 9 bases. The CDR3 has 15 residues. The germline V gene has CDR1 LNHDA and CDR2 SQIVND (reference sequence). V was clipped by 5 bases and J by 6 bases; unmatched bases: 7. The CDR3 region is CASSAGTGFAGELFF. CDR3 in DNA: TGTGCCAGTAGTGCCGGGACAGGGTTCGCCGGGGAGCTGTTTTTT.

The gene calls are TRBV5-1 and TRBJ2-5; D perhaps matches TRBD2 (6 bases). Germline lookup yields CDR1 SGHRS and CDR2 YFSETQ. Trimming removed 3 bases from V and 4 bases from J, with 16 bases in between. CDR3 size: 15 residues. The CDR3 region is CASSSLVGGGETQYF. CDR3 coding DNA: TGCGCCAGCAGCTCCCTCGTGGGAGGAGGAGAGACCCAGTACTTC.

The genes are TRBV11-1 and TRBJ1-1; maybe TRBD1 (5 bases). The length of the CDR3 is 16 residues. Looked up from germline, CDR1 is SGHAT and CDR2 is FQDESV (reference sequence). Trimming stripped 5 bases from V and 0 bases from J, with 16 bases between. CDR3 sequence reads: CASSPVRGGMNTEAFF. CDR3 nucleotide sequence: TGTGCCAGCAGCCCTGTAAGGGGAGGGATGAACACTGAAGCTTTCTTT.

V usage is TRBV7-9 and J usage is TRBJ1-3, with a possible D match to TRBD1 (6 bases). The CDR3 extends over 16 amino acids. Trimming pared 1 base from V and 0 bases from J, leaving 10 bases between. Germline V gene lookup returns CDR1 SEHNR and CDR2 FQNEAQ (reference sequence). Here the CDR3 reads CASSLGTGSSGNTIYF. For the CDR3, the DNA is TGTGCCAGCAGCTTAGGAACAGGGAGCTCTGGAAACACCATATATTTT.

The chain combines TRBV5-1 with TRBJ2-3; 13 nucleotides match TRBD2. Germline lookup yields CDR1 SGHRS and CDR2 YFSETQ. The trim removed 6 bases at V and 1 base at J, leaving 8 bases unmatched. There are 17 residues in the CDR3. CDR3 protein: CASTRTSGGGGTDTQYF. CDR3 nucleotide sequence: TGCGCCAGCACCAGGACTAGCGGGGGCGGGGGCACAGATACGCAGTATTTT.

The CDR3 region has the DNA TGCGCCGCCCCTGGCGGGAGATACGAGCAGTACTTC. It encodes CAAPGGRYEQYF. The V call is TRBV23-1, the J call TRBJ2-7; 7 bases are a match to TRBD2. TRBV23-1 is designated an ORF whose function remains uncertain. The V gene end was trimmed by 11 bases and the J gene end by 4 bases; junction bases not matched to a gene: 8. The CDR3 has 12 amino acids.

V gene TRBV28 combines with J gene TRBJ1-1; 8 positions agree with TRBD1. Germline CDR1 is MDHEN and CDR2 is SYDVKM. Trimming cost V 6 bases and J 7 bases; bases outside gene matches: 13. CDR3 length equals 15 residues. CDR3 protein: CASSTQGAGSGEAFF. DNA of the CDR3: TGTGCCAGCAGCACTCAGGGGGCAGGGAGTGGTGAAGCTTTCTTT. Complete variable domain (other parts from reference TRBV28 and TRBJ1-1): DVKVTQSSRYLVKRTGEKVFLECVQDMDHENMFWYRQDPGLGLRLIYFSYDVKMKEKGDIPEGYSVSREKKERFSLILESASTNQTSMYLCASSTQGAGSGEAFFGQGTRLTVV.

The chain recombines TRBV5-6 with TRBJ2-7, with D uncertain. Germline CDR1 is SGHDT and CDR2 is YYEEEE. This CDR3 comprises 12 residues. V was trimmed by 4 bases and J by 3 bases, leaving 8 bases between them. DNA of the CDR3: TGTGCCAGCAGCCTGGTTAACTACGAGCAGTACTTC. Translation: CASSLVNYEQYF.

V and J are TRBV27 and TRBJ2-3; 8 bases match TRBD1. J was trimmed by 1 base and V by 5 bases; bases with no gene match: 8. From germline, CDR1 is MNHEY and CDR2 SMNVEV (reference sequence). CDR3 length: 16 amino acids. In nucleotides, the CDR3 is TGTGCCAGCAGTATCCTGACAGGGGATGGCACAGATACGCAGTATTTT. This sequence encodes CASSILTGDGTDTQYF.

J is TRBJ2-7 and V is TRBV28; D is possibly TRBD2 (6 bases). The CDR3 has 18 residues. V gave up 4 bases and J gave up 3 bases, with 25 bases separating them. Germline CDR1 and CDR2: MDHEN and SYDVKM. The CDR3 loop is CASSSGRAGSTANYEQYF. In DNA, the CDR3 is TGTGCCAGCAGTTCAGGTCGAGCGGGCTCCACTGCCAACTACGAGCAGTACTTC. Drawing the rest from reference TRBV28 and TRBJ2-7, the complete variable domain is DVKVTQSSRYLVKRTGEKVFLECVQDMDHENMFWYRQDPGLGLRLIYFSYDVKMKEKGDIPEGYSVSREKKERFSLILESASTNQTSMYLCASSSGRAGSTANYEQYFGPGTRLTVT.

The rearrangement joins TRBV28 to TRBJ1-2; the D is unclear. The CDR3 is 13 residues long. CDR1 MDHEN and CDR2 SYDVKM come from the germline V gene. V was clipped by 9 bases and J by 2 bases, with 13 bases between them. CDR3 in amino acids: CARLPTRNYGYTF. For the CDR3, the DNA is TGTGCCAGGCTCCCGACAAGAAACTATGGCTACACCTTC.

This clone was counted only a few times. The CDR3 here is CAIGTGGGQPQHF. The CDR3 nucleotides are TGTGCCATTGGAACAGGGGGCGGGCAGCCCCAGCATTTT. This chain links TRBV10-3 with TRBJ1-5; 9 positions match TRBD1. Germline lookup yields CDR1 ENHRY and CDR2 SYGVKD. V lost 9 bases to trimming and J lost 7 bases; unmatched junction nucleotides: 7. CDR3 length equals 13 residues.

This chain connects TRBV4-1 to TRBJ1-2, with D perhaps TRBD1 (6 bases). The CDR3 has 16 residues. In germline, CDR1 is MGHRA, CDR2 YSYEKL. Trimming shortened V by 2 bases and J by 0 bases, and 13 bases separated the two germline ends. In DNA form, the CDR3 reads TGCGCCAGCAGCCAACAATACAGGGCTGCTAACTATGGCTACACCTTC. Protein: CASSQQYRAANYGYTF.

The chain is built from TRBV4-1 and TRBJ2-1; TRBD1 agrees at 10 bases. Trimming cost V 3 bases and J 6 bases; bases outside gene matches: 5. CDR1 and CDR2 from the germline V gene are MGHRA and YSYEKL. The CDR3 has 15 residues. In DNA form, the CDR3 reads TGCGCCAGCAGCCAGCCCCGGGACAGGGGCAATGAGCAGTTCTTC. As protein: CASSQPRDRGNEQFF.

The rearrangement uses TRBV6-6 and TRBJ1-1; D might be TRBD1 (5 bases). The CDR3 consists of 13 residues. Germline V gene data show CDR1 as MNHNY and CDR2 as SVGAGI (reference sequence). Trimming left V 4 bases short and J 2 bases short, with 8 bases between. CDR3 nucleotide sequence: TGTGCCAGCAGTTGGGGGGATAACACTGAAGCTTTCTTT. It codes for CASSWGDNTEAFF.

By proportion, this clone is medium-sized (0.01 to 0.1%). The genes are TRBV2 and TRBJ2-7, with 12 bases aligning to TRBD1. Trimming at V came to 6 bases and at J to 1 base, leaving 10 bases not matched to a gene. The germline V gene encodes CDR1 SNHLY and CDR2 FYNNEI. The CDR3 runs to 17 residues. CDR3: CASRGDRGQYYSYEQYF. CDR3 coding DNA: TGTGCCAGCAGAGGGGACAGGGGGCAGTACTATTCCTACGAGCAGTACTTC.

This chain joins TRBV6-6 and TRBJ2-5, with 10 positions matching TRBD1. V lost 5 bases and J lost 5; bases outside the gene matches: 8. CDR1 and CDR2 (germline): MNHNY, SVGAGI (reference sequence). The CDR3 is 15 residues long. CDR3 in DNA: TGTGCCAGCAGTGTGCCGGGACAGGGGTCGGAGACCCAGTACTTC. This encodes CASSVPGQGSETQYF.

The V call is TRBV12-5, the J call TRBJ2-7; 10 bases align to TRBD1. J lost 6 bases, V lost 1 base, and 0 bases had no gene match. Germline V lookup: CDR1 LGHNT, CDR2 FRNRAP. This CDR3 has 13 residues. CDR3 DNA sequence: TGTGCTAGTGGTTTGGGGGACAGGGGCGAGCAGTACTTC. Encoded protein: CASGLGDRGEQYF.

This chain uses TRBV4-1 with TRBJ1-6; TRBD1 agrees at 9 bases. The germline gives CDR1 MGHRA, CDR2 YSYEKL. The CDR3 loop spans 16 amino acids. V was clipped by 1 base and J by 10 bases; unmatched bases: 8. DNA for the CDR3: TGCGCCAGCAGCCAAGGGCCGGGACAGGGAGGCTCACCCCTCCACTTT. It translates to CASSQGPGQGGSPLHF.

This clone is a singleton in its sample. The chain employs TRBV28 and TRBJ2-3, with no clear D. Germline V gene data show CDR1 as MDHEN and CDR2 as SYDVKM. Trimming stripped 7 bases from V and 7 bases from J, with 21 bases between. The length of the CDR3 is 15 residues. The CDR3 loop is CASIADRERLNTQYF. The CDR3 DNA reads TGTGCCAGCATCGCCGACCGCGAGAGGCTAAATACGCAGTATTTT. The whole variable domain, remainder taken from reference TRBV28 and TRBJ2-3, is DVKVTQSSRYLVKRTGEKVFLECVQDMDHENMFWYRQDPGLGLRLIYFSYDVKMKEKGDIPEGYSVSREKKERFSLILESASTNQTSMYLCASIADRERLNTQYFGPGTRLTVL.

The chain employs TRBV7-9 and TRBJ1-4; possible D gene TRBD1, 5 bases. The V end lost 5 bases, the J end lost 7 bases, and 17 bases lay between the germline ends. The V gene's germline CDR1 is SEHNR and CDR2 FQNEAQ (reference sequence). The CDR3 has 15 residues. The CDR3 DNA sequence: TGTGCCAGCAGCGGCAACCAGGGTTGGGGTGAAAAACTGTTTTTT. This translates into CASSGNQGWGEKLFF.

The sample holds a few counts of this clone. The gene calls are TRBV19 and TRBJ1-5, with TRBD1 as a possible D gene (5 bases). The CDR3 consists of 14 residues. Germline assignment: CDR1 LNHDA and CDR2 SQIVND (reference sequence). The V end lost 7 bases, the J end lost 8 bases, and 18 bases lay between the germline ends. CDR3 in amino acids: CASTLGSGTEPQHF. The CDR3 nucleotides are TGTGCCAGTACCCTGGGGAGCGGGACGGAGCCCCAGCATTTT.

This chain links TRBV19 with TRBJ1-2; D might be TRBD1 (6 bases). The CDR3 runs 13 residues. Trimming left V 7 bases short and J 7 bases short, with 16 bases between. CDR1 and CDR2 (germline): LNHDA, SQIVND (reference sequence). CDR3 sequence reads: CASINWGRTGYTF. The CDR3, as DNA: TGTGCCAGTATCAATTGGGGGCGCACTGGCTACACCTTC. The full variable domain, its missing parts supplied by reference TRBV19 and TRBJ1-2, is DGGITQSPKYLFRKEGQNVTLSCEQNLNHDAMYWYRQDPGQGLRLIYYSQIVNDFQKGDIAEGYSVSREKKESFPLTVTSAQKNPTAFYLCASINWGRTGYTFGSGTRLTVV.

The rearrangement links TRBV5-1 to TRBJ1-2; D possibly corresponds to TRBD1 (5 bases). CDR1 is SGHRS and CDR2 is YFSETQ in the germline V gene. The CDR3 sequence is 15 residues long. Trimming shortened V by 4 bases and J by 5 bases, and 18 bases separated the two germline ends. CDR3 protein: CASSNPLGTGYGYTF. DNA for the CDR3: TGCGCCAGCAGCAACCCCCTCGGGACTGGATATGGCTACACCTTC.

In its sample, this clone was seen once. The chain joins TRBV7-2 to TRBJ1-1, with TRBD1 matching over 9 bases. The germline CDR1 and CDR2 sequences are SGHTA and FQGNSA. CDR3 length: 13 amino acids. The trim removed 5 bases at V and 8 bases at J, leaving 6 bases unmatched. The CDR3 protein is CASSPGQGLEAFF. The CDR3 DNA reads TGTGCCAGCAGCCCCGGACAGGGGCTCGAAGCTTTCTTT.

The V and J genes are TRBV19 and TRBJ2-7; 9 bases align to TRBD2. The CDR3 totals 15 residues. After removal of 5 bases from V and 0 bases from J, the junction contained 5 bases not matched to a gene. Looked up from germline, CDR1 is LNHDA and CDR2 is SQIVND (reference sequence). In nucleotides, the CDR3 is TGTGCCAGTAGTGTCTATAGCGGGAGCTCCTACGAGCAGTACTTC. Translating gives CASSVYSGSSYEQYF.